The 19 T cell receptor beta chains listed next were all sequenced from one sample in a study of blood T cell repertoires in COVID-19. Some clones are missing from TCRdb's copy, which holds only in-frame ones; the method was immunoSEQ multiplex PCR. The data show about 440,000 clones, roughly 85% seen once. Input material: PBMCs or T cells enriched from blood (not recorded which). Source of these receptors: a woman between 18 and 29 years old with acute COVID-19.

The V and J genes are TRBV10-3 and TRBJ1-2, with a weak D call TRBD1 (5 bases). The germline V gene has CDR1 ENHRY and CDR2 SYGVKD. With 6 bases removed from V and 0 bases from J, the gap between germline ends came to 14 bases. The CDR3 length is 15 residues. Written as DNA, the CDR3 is TGTGCCATCAGGACAGAAGGCTCCTCTAACTATGGCTACACCTTC. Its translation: CAIRTEGSSNYGYTF.

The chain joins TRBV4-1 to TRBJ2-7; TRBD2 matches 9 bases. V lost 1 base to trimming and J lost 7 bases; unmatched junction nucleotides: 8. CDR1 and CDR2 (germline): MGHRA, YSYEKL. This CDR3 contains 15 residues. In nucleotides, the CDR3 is TGCGCCAGCAGCCAAGGATTAGCGGGAGTCGGGGAGCAGTACTTC. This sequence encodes CASSQGLAGVGEQYF.

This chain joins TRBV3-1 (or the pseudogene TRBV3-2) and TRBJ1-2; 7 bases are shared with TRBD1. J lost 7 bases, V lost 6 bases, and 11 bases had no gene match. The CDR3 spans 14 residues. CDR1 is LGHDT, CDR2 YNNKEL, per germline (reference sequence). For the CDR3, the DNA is TGTGCCAGCAGATTTGGACAGGTGATAGTTGGCTACACCTTC. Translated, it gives CASRFGQVIVGYTF.

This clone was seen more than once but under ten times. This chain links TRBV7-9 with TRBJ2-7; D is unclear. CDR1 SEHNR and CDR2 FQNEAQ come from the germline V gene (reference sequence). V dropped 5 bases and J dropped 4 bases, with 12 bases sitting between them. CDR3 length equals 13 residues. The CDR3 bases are TGTGCCAGCAGCCCCGGTGGGCCTTACGAGCAGTACTTC. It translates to CASSPGGPYEQYF.

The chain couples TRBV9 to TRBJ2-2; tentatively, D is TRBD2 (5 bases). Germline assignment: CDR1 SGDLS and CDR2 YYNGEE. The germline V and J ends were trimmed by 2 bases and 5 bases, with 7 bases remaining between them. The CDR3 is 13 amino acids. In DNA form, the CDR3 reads TGTGCCAGCAGCGTGCGGGTGACCGGGGAGCTGTTTTTT. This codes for CASSVRVTGELFF.

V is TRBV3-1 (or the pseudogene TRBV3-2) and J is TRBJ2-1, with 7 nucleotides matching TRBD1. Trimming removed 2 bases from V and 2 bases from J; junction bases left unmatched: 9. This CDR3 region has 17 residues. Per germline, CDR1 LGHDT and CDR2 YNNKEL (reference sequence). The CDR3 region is CASSQREGGAAYNEQFF. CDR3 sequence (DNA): TGTGCCAGCAGCCAAAGGGAAGGGGGCGCAGCCTACAATGAGCAGTTCTTC.

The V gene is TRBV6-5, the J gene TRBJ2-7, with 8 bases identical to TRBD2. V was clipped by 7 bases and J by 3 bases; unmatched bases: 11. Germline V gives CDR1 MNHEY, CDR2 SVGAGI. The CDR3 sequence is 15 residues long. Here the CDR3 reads CASTTVISGIYEQYF. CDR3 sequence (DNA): TGTGCCAGCACTACCGTTATTAGCGGGATCTACGAGCAGTACTTC.

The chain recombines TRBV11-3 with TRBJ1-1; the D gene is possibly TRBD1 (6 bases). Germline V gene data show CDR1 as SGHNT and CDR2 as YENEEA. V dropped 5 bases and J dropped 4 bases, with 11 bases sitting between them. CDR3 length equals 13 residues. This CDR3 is CASSRGGSTEAFF. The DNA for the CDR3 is TGTGCCAGCAGCCGAGGGGGAAGCACTGAAGCTTTCTTT.

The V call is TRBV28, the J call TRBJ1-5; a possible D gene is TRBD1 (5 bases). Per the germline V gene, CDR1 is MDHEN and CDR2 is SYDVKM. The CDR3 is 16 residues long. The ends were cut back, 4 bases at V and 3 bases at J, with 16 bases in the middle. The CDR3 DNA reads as TGTGCCAGCAGTTCACCAACCCAGGGAAACAATCAGCCCCAGCATTTT. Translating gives CASSSPTQGNNQPQHF.

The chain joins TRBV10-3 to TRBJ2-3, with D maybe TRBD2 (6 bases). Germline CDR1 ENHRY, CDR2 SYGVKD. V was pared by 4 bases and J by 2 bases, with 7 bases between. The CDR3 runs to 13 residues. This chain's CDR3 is CAISGTNTDTQYF. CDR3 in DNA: TGTGCCATCAGTGGGACTAACACAGATACGCAGTATTTT.

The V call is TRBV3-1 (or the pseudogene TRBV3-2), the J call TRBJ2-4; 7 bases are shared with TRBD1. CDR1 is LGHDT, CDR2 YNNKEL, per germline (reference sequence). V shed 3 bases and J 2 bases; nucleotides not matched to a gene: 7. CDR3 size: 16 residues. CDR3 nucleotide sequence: TGTGCCAGCAGCCACTCCTCACAGGGGTCCAAAAACATTCAGTACTTC. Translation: CASSHSSQGSKNIQYF.

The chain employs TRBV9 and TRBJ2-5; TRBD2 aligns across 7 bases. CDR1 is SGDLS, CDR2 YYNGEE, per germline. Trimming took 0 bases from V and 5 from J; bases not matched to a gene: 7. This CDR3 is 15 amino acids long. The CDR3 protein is CASSVVIGGTETQYF. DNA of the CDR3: TGTGCCAGCAGCGTAGTTATCGGGGGGACGGAGACCCAGTACTTC.

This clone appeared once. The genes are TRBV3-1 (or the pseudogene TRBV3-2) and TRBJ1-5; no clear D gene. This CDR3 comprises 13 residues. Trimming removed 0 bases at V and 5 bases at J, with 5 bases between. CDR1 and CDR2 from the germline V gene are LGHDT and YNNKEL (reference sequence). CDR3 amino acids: CASSQEEDQPQHF. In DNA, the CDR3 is TGTGCCAGCAGCCAAGAAGAGGATCAGCCCCAGCATTTT.

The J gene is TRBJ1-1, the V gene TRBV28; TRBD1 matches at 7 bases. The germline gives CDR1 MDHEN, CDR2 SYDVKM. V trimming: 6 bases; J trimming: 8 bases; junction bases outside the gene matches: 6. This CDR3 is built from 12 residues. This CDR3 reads CASSLRQGEAFF. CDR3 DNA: TGTGCCAGCAGCCTCCGACAGGGAGAAGCTTTCTTT.

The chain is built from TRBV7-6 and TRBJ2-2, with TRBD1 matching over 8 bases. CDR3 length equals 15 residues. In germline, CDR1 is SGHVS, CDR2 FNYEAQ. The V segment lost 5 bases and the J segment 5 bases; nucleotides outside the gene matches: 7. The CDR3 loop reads CASSATGVRTGELFF. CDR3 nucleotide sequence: TGTGCCAGCAGCGCGACAGGGGTGAGGACCGGGGAGCTGTTTTTT.

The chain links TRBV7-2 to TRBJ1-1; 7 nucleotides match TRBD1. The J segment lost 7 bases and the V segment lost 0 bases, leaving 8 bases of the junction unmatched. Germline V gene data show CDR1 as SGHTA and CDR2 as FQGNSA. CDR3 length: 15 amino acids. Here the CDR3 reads CASSLAPGTAGEAFF. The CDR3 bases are TGTGCCAGCAGCTTAGCGCCGGGGACAGCAGGTGAAGCTTTCTTT.

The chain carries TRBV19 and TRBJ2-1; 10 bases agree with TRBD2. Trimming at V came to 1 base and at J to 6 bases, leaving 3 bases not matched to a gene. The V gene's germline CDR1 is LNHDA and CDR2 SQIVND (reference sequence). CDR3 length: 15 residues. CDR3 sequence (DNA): TGTGCCAGTAGTATAGGGGGACTAGCGACCAATGAGCAGTTCTTC. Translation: CASSIGGLATNEQFF.

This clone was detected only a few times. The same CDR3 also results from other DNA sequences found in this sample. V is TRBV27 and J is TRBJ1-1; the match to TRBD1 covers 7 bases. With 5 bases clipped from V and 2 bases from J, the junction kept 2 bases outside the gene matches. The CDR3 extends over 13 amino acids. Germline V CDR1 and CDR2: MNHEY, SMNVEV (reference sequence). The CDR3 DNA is TGTGCCAGCAGTCGACAGGGTAACACTGAAGCTTTCTTT. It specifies CASSRQGNTEAFF.

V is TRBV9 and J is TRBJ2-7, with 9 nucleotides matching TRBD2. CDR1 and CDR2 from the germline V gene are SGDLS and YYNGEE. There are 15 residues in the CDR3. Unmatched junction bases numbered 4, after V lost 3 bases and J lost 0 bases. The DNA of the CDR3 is TGTGCCAGCAGCGAAGTAGCGGGAGTCTCCTACGAGCAGTACTTC. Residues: CASSEVAGVSYEQYF.